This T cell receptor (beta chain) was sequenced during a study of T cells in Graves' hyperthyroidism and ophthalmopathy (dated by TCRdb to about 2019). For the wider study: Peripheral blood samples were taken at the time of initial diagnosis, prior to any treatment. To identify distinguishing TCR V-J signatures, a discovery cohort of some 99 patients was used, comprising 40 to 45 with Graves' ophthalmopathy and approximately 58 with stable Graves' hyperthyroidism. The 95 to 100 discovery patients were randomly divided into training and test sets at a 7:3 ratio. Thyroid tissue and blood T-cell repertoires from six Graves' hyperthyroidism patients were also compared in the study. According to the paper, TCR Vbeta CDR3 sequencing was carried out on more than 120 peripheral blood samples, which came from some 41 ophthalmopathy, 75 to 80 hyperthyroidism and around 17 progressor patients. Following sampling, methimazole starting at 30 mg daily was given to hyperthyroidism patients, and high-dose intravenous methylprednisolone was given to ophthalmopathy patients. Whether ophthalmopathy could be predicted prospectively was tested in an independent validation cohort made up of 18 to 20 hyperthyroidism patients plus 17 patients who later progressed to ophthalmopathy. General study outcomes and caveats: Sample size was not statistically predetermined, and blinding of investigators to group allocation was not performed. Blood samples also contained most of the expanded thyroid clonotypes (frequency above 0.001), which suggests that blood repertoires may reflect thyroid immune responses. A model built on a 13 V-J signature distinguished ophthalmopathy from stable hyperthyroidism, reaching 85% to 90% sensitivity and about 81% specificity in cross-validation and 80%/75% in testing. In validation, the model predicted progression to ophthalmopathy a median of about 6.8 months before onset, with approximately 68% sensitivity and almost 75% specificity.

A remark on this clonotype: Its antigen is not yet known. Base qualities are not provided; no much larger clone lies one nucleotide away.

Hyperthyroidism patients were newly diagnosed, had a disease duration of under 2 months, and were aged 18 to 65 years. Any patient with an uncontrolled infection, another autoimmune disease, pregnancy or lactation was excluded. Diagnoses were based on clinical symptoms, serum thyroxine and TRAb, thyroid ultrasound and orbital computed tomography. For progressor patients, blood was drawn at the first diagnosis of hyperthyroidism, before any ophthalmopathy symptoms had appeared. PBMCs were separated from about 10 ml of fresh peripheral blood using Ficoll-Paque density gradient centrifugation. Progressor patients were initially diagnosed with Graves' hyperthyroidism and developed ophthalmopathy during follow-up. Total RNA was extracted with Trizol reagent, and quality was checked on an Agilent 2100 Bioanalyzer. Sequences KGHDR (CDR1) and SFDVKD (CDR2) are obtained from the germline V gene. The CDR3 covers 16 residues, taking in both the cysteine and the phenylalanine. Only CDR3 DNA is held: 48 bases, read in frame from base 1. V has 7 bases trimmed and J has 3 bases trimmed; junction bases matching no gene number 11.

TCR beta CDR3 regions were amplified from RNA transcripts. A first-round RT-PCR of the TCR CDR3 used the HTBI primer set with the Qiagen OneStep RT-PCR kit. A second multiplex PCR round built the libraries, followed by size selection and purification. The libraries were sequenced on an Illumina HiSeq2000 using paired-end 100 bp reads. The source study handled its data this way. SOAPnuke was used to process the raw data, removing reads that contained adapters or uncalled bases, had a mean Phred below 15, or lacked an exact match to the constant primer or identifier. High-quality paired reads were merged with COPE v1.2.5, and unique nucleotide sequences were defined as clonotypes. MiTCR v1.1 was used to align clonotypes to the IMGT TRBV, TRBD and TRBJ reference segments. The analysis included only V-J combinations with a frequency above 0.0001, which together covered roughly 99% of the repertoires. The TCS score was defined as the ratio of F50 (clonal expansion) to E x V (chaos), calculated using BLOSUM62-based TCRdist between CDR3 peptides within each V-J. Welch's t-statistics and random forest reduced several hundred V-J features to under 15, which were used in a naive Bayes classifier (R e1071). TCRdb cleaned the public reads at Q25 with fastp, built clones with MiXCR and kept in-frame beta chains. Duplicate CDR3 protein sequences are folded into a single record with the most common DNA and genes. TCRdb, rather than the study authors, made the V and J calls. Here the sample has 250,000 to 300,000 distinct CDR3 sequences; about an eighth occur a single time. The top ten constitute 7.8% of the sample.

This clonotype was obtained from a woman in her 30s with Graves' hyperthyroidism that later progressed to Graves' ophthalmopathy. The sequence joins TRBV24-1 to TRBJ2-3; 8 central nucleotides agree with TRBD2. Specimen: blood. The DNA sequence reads TGTGCCACCAGAGGGCCGGCGGGAGGAAGTACAGATACGCAGTATTTT. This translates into CATRGPAGGSTDTQYF.